The rows below give T cell receptor beta chains drawn from one sample of a study of cytomegalovirus exposure and HLA in healthy donors. Some clones are missing from TCRdb's copy, which holds only in-frame ones; the method was immunoSEQ multiplex PCR. The data show 150,000 to 200,000 clones, with around 80% seen just once and roughly 1.9% held by the top ten. Input material: PBMCs. These receptors originate from a woman between 25 and 40 years old in good health and CMV-seropositive. The CDR3 runs from the conserved cysteine through the conserved F or W. The order of the fields is CDR3 DNA, CDR3 protein, J gene, clone size, D gene, V gene, CDR3 length. D genes are given only for firm matches. Size is omitted from some rows. Given values are once, few, many or a class for expanded clones.

TGCGCCAGCAGCCAGGAACAGGGAAATGGCTACACCTTC | CASSQEQGNGYTF | TRBJ1-2 | - | - | TRBV4-3 | 13
TGTGCCAGCTCACCACTCCAGGGGCCGAGGCAGCCCCAGCATTTT | CASSPLQGPRQPQHF | TRBJ1-5 | - | - | TRBV18 | 15
TGTGCCAGCAGCGCGACAGGCCACACCGGGGAGCTGTTTTTT | CASSATGHTGELFF | TRBJ2-2 | - | - | TRBV9 | 14
TGTGCAGCCGGCAGAGGGCTGCACGAGCAGTACTTC | CAAGRGLHEQYF | TRBJ2-7 | - | - | TRBV27 | 12
TGTGCCAGCAGCCGCGGGACTAGCGGGAGGTTGGATGAGCAGTTCTTC | CASSRGTSGRLDEQFF | TRBJ2-1 | - | TRBD2 | TRBV5-4 | 16
TGTGCCAGCAGCGTAGCGGGGGGTGGGGAGACCCAGTACTTC | CASSVAGGGETQYF | TRBJ2-5 | - | TRBD2 | TRBV9 | 14
TGTGCCAGTAGTGAGAGGGATTATAATTCACCCCTCCACTTT | CASSERDYNSPLHF | TRBJ1-6 | - | - | TRBV19 | 14
TGTGCCAGTAGTATCAGTCCCCACGCTGAAGCTTTCTTT | CASSISPHAEAFF | TRBJ1-1 | - | - | TRBV19 | 13
TGTGCCAGCAGTGAAGTCATGGGGCAGGGCAGTAACAATGAGCAGTTCTTC | CASSEVMGQGSNNEQFF | TRBJ2-1 | - | - | TRBV6-1 | 17
TGTGCCAGTAGTCCCAAGGAGGGACTAATCTCCCGGCAGCCCCAGCATTTT | CASSPKEGLISRQPQHF | TRBJ1-5 | - | - | TRBV19 | 17
TGTGCCAGTAGTTCGGGACAGGGGTTGAATGAGCAGTTCTTC | CASSSGQGLNEQFF | TRBJ2-1 | - | TRBD1 | TRBV19 | 14
TGTGCCAGCAGGCGGACAGGGGGTACAGATACGCAGTATTTT | CASRRTGGTDTQYF | TRBJ2-3 | - | TRBD1 | TRBV7-8 | 14
TGCGCCAGCAGCCTCGATACAGGGGCTGAAGCTTTCTTT | CASSLDTGAEAFF | TRBJ1-1 | few | TRBD1 | TRBV4-3 | 13
TGTGCCAGCAGCCCTCGAGCGGACGCCGAAGCTTTCTTT | CASSPRADAEAFF | TRBJ1-1 | - | - | TRBV9 | 13
TGTGCCAGCAGTGAATCATTCGGCAGGGTCACTGGAAACACCATATATTTT | CASSESFGRVTGNTIYF | TRBJ1-3 | - | - | TRBV25-1 | 17
TGTGCCAGCAGTTACCGAGTGGTACACAATGAGCAGTTCTTC | CASSYRVVHNEQFF | TRBJ2-1 | once | - | TRBV6-5 | 14
TGCAGCGCTTCACGGGGGGCGCAGAACACTGAAGCTTTCTTT | CSASRGAQNTEAFF | TRBJ1-1 | - | - | TRBV29-1 | 14
TGTGCCAGCAATCAGCCGGGACTAGCGGGCGAGCAGTACTTC | CASNQPGLAGEQYF | TRBJ2-7 | - | TRBD2 | TRBV6-6 | 14
TGTGCCAGCAGGTACAGGGTCTCTGGGGCCAACGTCCTGACTTTC | CASRYRVSGANVLTF | TRBJ2-6 | - | - | TRBV2 | 15
TGTGCCAGCAGCTTTGAACCGTGGCAGGGGCCGGGGGGCTACACCTTC | CASSFEPWQGPGGYTF | TRBJ1-2 | - | - | TRBV5-6 | 16
TGTGCCAGCAGCTCCTCCTTTTACAGGGGTTACGAGCAGTACTTC | CASSSSFYRGYEQYF | TRBJ2-7 | - | TRBD1 | TRBV11-2 | 15
TGTGCCAGCAGCCACTACACCGGGGAGCTGTTTTTT | CASSHYTGELFF | TRBJ2-2 | few | - | TRBV11-2 | 12
TGCGCCAGCAGCTTGGGACTAGCGGGGGGGCGCGTGACGCAGTATTTT | CASSLGLAGGRVTQYF | TRBJ2-3 | few | TRBD2 | TRBV5-1 | 16
TGTGCCAGCTCCCGCGGTCCTTACTATGAGCAGTTCTTC | CASSRGPYYEQFF | TRBJ2-1 | - | - | TRBV2 | 13
TGTGCCAGCAGCTGGGGGTCCGGGACAGGGGACGGCTACACCTTC | CASSWGSGTGDGYTF | TRBJ1-2 | - | TRBD1 | TRBV5-4 | 15
TGTGCCAGCAGCCCGTTGACAGGGGGCGGGGGAACTAATGAAAAACTGTTTTTT | CASSPLTGGGGTNEKLFF | TRBJ1-4 | - | TRBD1 | TRBV7-9 | 18
TGCGCCAGCAGCGAACCGGGACAGGTTGAAGCTTTCTTT | CASSEPGQVEAFF | TRBJ1-1 | - | TRBD1 | TRBV5-1 | 13
TGTGCCAGCAGACGAGGGACAGGGCATTATCAGCCCCAGCATTTT | CASRRGTGHYQPQHF | TRBJ1-5 | - | TRBD1 | TRBV28 | 15
TGTGCCAGCACCAAGGGACTAGCGGGGGGGCAGGCCCTAGATACGCAGTATTTT | CASTKGLAGGQALDTQYF | TRBJ2-3 | - | TRBD2 | TRBV2 | 18
TGCGCCAGCAGCTTATATGGGACTAGCGGGGGGCAGTTCTTC | CASSLYGTSGGQFF | TRBJ2-1 | - | TRBD2 | TRBV5-1 | 14
TGTGCCATCAGTGAGTCCACAGGGGCTTATCAGCCCCAGCATTTT | CAISESTGAYQPQHF | TRBJ1-5 | once | TRBD1 | TRBV10-3 | 15
TGTGCCATCAGGGAACGGAGCTCCTATAATTCACCCCTCCACTTT | CAIRERSSYNSPLHF | TRBJ1-6 | - | - | TRBV10-3 | 15
TGCGCCAGCAGCCGGGCCGGGACAGGCGGGGAGTATGGCTACACCTTC | CASSRAGTGGEYGYTF | TRBJ1-2 | - | TRBD1 | TRBV5-1 | 16
TGTGCCAGCAATCTCGGGACAGGGGGCCGGGGCTACACCTTC | CASNLGTGGRGYTF | TRBJ1-2 | - | TRBD1 | TRBV9 | 14
TGTGCCAGCAGCTTCCGAGGGGGAATTAGCCCAGAGAAGACCCAGTACTTC | CASSFRGGISPEKTQYF | TRBJ2-5 | - | - | TRBV7-6 | 17
TGCGCCAGCAGCTTGGAAGTTTTGCCCTATAATGAGCAGTTCTTC | CASSLEVLPYNEQFF | TRBJ2-1 | - | - | TRBV5-1 | 15
TGTGCCAGCAGTCGGTCTAGCGGGCATTACACAGATACGCAGTATTTT | CASSRSSGHYTDTQYF | TRBJ2-3 | - | TRBD2 | TRBV25-1 | 16
TGTGCCAGCAGCTCACTCCGTTCGGGACAGGGGGCTCAGCCCCAGCATTTT | CASSSLRSGQGAQPQHF | TRBJ1-5 | - | TRBD1 | TRBV5-6 | 17
TGTGCCTGGAGTGACGGGACAGGGTTACGACAGCCCCAGCATTTT | CAWSDGTGLRQPQHF | TRBJ1-5 | - | TRBD1 | TRBV30 | 15
TGTGCCAGTAGTGCGCGAGGGACACGACACTATTACGAGCAGTACTTC | CASSARGTRHYYEQYF | TRBJ2-7 | - | - | TRBV19 | 16